This TCR beta chain derives from a study of blood T cell repertoires in COVID-19. In the study overall: Collection of acute and convalescent COVID-19 samples took place in the United States, Italy and Spain. T cells, B-cell-depleted T cells, or PBMCs provided the cDNA or gDNA that served as material.

As processed by the authors: How many nucleated cells were present was estimated from reference gene primer amplification. Data came from immunoSEQ multiplex PCR; TCRdb stores just in-frame clones and leaves some out. D and trimming come from the DNA, and the V and J calls and clone size come from that table. The data contain 240,000 or so clones, roughly nine tenths of them singletons. There are 16 residues in the CDR3. Germline assignment: CDR1 SGHDT and CDR2 YYEEEE. J lost 4 bases, V lost 3 bases, and 8 bases had no gene match. The chain recombines TRBV5-6 with TRBJ2-1, with 9 bases that match TRBD2. Sequences were obtained from peripheral blood. The TCR sequence derives from a man aged 55 to 70 with acute or convalescent COVID-19. The CDR3 sequence is CASSWPGAGGYNEQFF. The CDR3 DNA is TGTGCCAGCAGCTGGCCCGGCGCGGGAGGGTACAATGAGCAGTTCTTC.